Included here is one TCR beta chain sequence, with context. This sample stems from a study of blood T cells in healthy people across ages. Study details: T cells yielded about one barcoded beta molecule per two cells through template switching.

The second PCR ran roughly 7 to 12 cycles with a sample-barcoded 5' primer and J-beta primers. TCRdb redid the calling of the 5' RACE reads with MiXCR, one entry per CDR3 protein. The table has roughly 500,000 distinct CDR3 sequences, about 26% seen once. For every donor, a draw yielded approximately 9.9 milliliters of peripheral blood. CDR1 and CDR2 from the germline V gene are SNHLY and FYNNEI. Trimming stripped 1 base from V and 4 bases from J, with 10 bases between. This CDR3 has 14 residues. J is TRBJ2-5 and V is TRBV2; no reliable D call. What was sequenced was blood. The clonotype originates from a woman between 70 and 85 years old in good health. Written as DNA, the CDR3 is TGTGCCAGCAGTGAAGTGACATCTTTAGAGACCCAGTACTTC. Amino acids: CASSEVTSLETQYF.